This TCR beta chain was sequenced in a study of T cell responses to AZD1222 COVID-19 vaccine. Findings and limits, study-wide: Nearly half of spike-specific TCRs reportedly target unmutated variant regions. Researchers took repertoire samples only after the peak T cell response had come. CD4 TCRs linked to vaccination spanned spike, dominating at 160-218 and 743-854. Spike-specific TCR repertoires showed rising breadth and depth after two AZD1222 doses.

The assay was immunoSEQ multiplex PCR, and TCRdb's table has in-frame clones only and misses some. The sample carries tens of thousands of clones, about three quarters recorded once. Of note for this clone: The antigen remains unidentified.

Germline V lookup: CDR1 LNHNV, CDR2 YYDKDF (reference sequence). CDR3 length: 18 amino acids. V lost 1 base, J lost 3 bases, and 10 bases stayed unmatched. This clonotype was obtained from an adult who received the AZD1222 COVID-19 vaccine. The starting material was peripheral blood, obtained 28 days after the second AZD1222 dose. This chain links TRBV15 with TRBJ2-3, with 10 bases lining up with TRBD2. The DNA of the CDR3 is TGTGCCACCAGCAGAGCCCGAACCATACTAGCGGGGACAGATACGCAGTATTTT. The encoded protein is CATSRARTILAGTDTQYF.